The rows below give T cell receptor beta chains drawn from one sample of a study of blood T cells in healthy people across ages. TCRdb processed the 5' RACE reads anew with MiXCR; each CDR3 protein has one entry. This sample has approximately 2,000,000 distinct CDR3 sequences; around 42% occur once, and the top ten carry roughly 23%. Specimen: blood. Source of these receptors: a human donor in good health. CDR3s include the opening cysteine and the closing phenylalanine or tryptophan. The D gene is left open where the match is weak. For some rows the clone size is stated as once, few or many, or as a class when expanded; others skip it.

cdr3_aa	cdr3_nt	j_call	v_call	d_call	clone_size
CASSSYREIPGELFF	TGCGCCAGCAGCTCCTACAGGGAAATCCCCGGGGAGCTGTTTTTT	TRBJ2-2	TRBV4-1	.	.
CASSRSPGEQYF	TGCGCCAGCAGCCGGTCCCCGGGGGAGCAGTACTTC	TRBJ2-7	TRBV5-1	.	.
CASRSAHTGELFF	TGTGCCAGCAGATCAGCCCACACCGGGGAGCTGTTTTTT	TRBJ2-2	TRBV12-3/TRBV12-4	.	few
CATSRELNREKLFF	TGTGCCACCAGCCGAGAATTAAACAGGGAAAAACTGTTTTTT	TRBJ1-4	TRBV15	.	.
CSGKTGEETQYF	TGCAGCGGCAAGACAGGCGAAGAGACCCAGTACTTC	TRBJ2-5	TRBV29-1	.	few
CASSQADRAIGGYTF	TGTGCCAGCAGCCAAGCGGACAGGGCCATTGGAGGCTACACCTTC	TRBJ1-2	TRBV4-2	TRBD1	.
CASSTGTAYNEQFF	TGTGCCAGCAGTACCGGGACAGCCTACAATGAGCAGTTCTTC	TRBJ2-1	TRBV12-3/TRBV12-4	TRBD1	.
CASSQGFPRPQRGAYEQYF	TGTGCCAGCAGCCAAGGTTTCCCCCGACCCCAGCGGGGTGCCTACGAGCAGTATTTT	TRBJ2-3	TRBV3-1	TRBD2	few
CGVGTESTEAFF	TGCGGAGTCGGGACAGAGTCCACTGAAGCTTTCTTT	TRBJ1-1	TRBV29-1	TRBD1	.
CASSQGWGDEQFF	TGTGCCAGCAGCCAAGGATGGGGGGATGAGCAGTTCTTC	TRBJ2-1	TRBV3-1	.	once
CASSFRGFDGYTF	TGTGCCAGCAGTTTTAGGGGATTCGATGGCTACACCTTC	TRBJ1-2	TRBV12-3/TRBV12-4	.	.
CSVEDLVGVGSYNEQFF	TGCAGCGTTGAAGATCTGGTAGGGGTCGGCTCCTACAATGAGCAGTTCTTC	TRBJ2-1	TRBV29-1	.	.
CSARSGLSSYNEQYF	TGCAGTGCCCGGAGCGGACTCTCTTCCTACAATGAGCAGTACTTC	TRBJ2-7	TRBV20-1	.	.
CASSFSRADYNEQFF	TGTGCCAGCAGCTTTTCTCGGGCAGACTACAATGAGCAGTTCTTC	TRBJ2-1	TRBV7-2	.	.
CASSPPGLREGYTF	TGTGCCAGCAGTCCCCCGGGCCTACGGGAGGGCTACACCTTC	TRBJ1-2	TRBV28	.	few
CASSISFSGDATYNEQYF	TGTGCCAGCAGCATTTCCTTTAGCGGGGACGCAACCTACAATGAGCAGTACTTC	TRBJ2-7	TRBV11-2	TRBD2	.
CATNVRDVTYNEQFF	TGTGCCACCAATGTCCGGGACGTCACCTACAATGAGCAGTTCTTC	TRBJ2-1	TRBV2	.	.
CSAGDPLGGSYEQYF	TGCAGTGCTGGAGATCCCTTAGGAGGGTCCTACGAGCAGTACTTC	TRBJ2-7	TRBV20-1	.	.
CASSFRGGLGNQPQHF	TGTGCCAGCAGTTTCCGAGGGGGGCTGGGGAATCAGCCCCAGCATTTT	TRBJ1-5	TRBV6-2/TRBV6-3	.	.
CSATILAKNIQYF	TGCAGTGCTACGATACTAGCCAAAAACATTCAGTACTTC	TRBJ2-4	TRBV20-1	.	.
CATSSSPREETQYF	TGTGCCACCAGCAGTTCCCCCCGGGAAGAGACCCAGTACTTC	TRBJ2-5	TRBV15	.	few
CASSPLRGHNQPQHF	TGTGCCAGCAGTCCTCTTCGGGGACACAATCAGCCCCAGCATTTT	TRBJ1-5	TRBV12-3/TRBV12-4	.	.
CASSLEPSYTEAFF	TGTGCCAGCAGCTTGGAACCTAGTTACACTGAAGCTTTCTTT	TRBJ1-1	TRBV7-2	.	few
CASSRDPGAWGDEQYF	TGCGCCAGCAGCCGGGACCCTGGCGCCTGGGGAGACGAGCAGTACTTC	TRBJ2-7	TRBV5-1	.	few
CSARDGRAAKNIQYF	TGCAGTGCTAGAGACGGGCGTGCGGCCAAAAACATTCAGTACTTC	TRBJ2-4	TRBV20-1	.	.
CASRPGTILEKLFF	TGTGCCAGCAGGCCCGGGACCATCTTGGAAAAACTGTTTTTT	TRBJ1-4	TRBV6-6	.	few
CASTDDRAPSYEQYF	TGTGCCAGCACCGATGACAGGGCACCTTCCTACGAGCAGTACTTC	TRBJ2-7	TRBV6-2/TRBV6-3	TRBD1	.
CASSLDSNSYEQYF	TGTGCCAGCAGCTTAGACTCGAACTCCTACGAGCAGTACTTC	TRBJ2-7	TRBV7-2	.	many
CASSLAVIALEGIAEAFF	TGTGCCAGCAGCTTAGCGGTAATCGCACTGGAAGGGATCGCTGAAGCTTTCTTT	TRBJ1-1	TRBV7-8	.	few
CASSEPGQSNEQFF	TGTGCCAGCAGTGAACCGGGACAGTCCAATGAGCAGTTCTTC	TRBJ2-1	TRBV6-1	TRBD1	few
CASSPDGVATEAFF	TGTGCCAGCAGCCCTGACGGGGTAGCCACTGAAGCTTTCTTT	TRBJ1-1	TRBV12-3/TRBV12-4	.	.
CASSLDRTGGYTF	TGTGCCAGCAGCTTAGACCGGACGGGGGGCTACACCTTC	TRBJ1-2	TRBV5-1	.	many
CSARVEAGGQGTQYF	TGCAGTGCTAGAGTTGAGGCGGGGGGACAAGGGACCCAGTACTTC	TRBJ2-5	TRBV20-1	TRBD2	.
CATSETGRAEAFF	TGTGCCACCAGTGAAACAGGGAGGGCTGAAGCTTTCTTT	TRBJ1-1	TRBV24-1	.	few
CSARPIAGSTDTQYF	TGCAGTGCTAGGCCTATAGCGGGTAGCACAGATACGCAGTATTTT	TRBJ2-3	TRBV20-1	TRBD2	.
CASRESGHANTGELFF	TGTGCCAGCAGAGAATCCGGACACGCGAACACCGGGGAGCTGTTTTTT	TRBJ2-2	TRBV6-1	.	.
CASSQHSLDYGYTF	TGCGCCAGCAGCCAACACAGTTTAGACTATGGCTACACCTTC	TRBJ1-2	TRBV4-3	.	few
CASSLGNSPLHF	TGTGCCAGCAGCTTAGGGAATTCACCCCTCCACTTT	TRBJ1-6	TRBV12-3/TRBV12-4	.	many
CAIGVENYGYTF	TGTGCCATCGGAGTGGAAAACTATGGCTACACCTTC	TRBJ1-2	TRBV6-2/TRBV6-3	.	few
CATKGAPPNTEAFF	TGTGCCACCAAAGGGGCCCCGCCGAACACTGAAGCTTTCTTT	TRBJ1-1	TRBV24-1	.	few
CASSQVSYEQFF	TGCGCCAGCAGCCAAGTCAGTTATGAGCAGTTCTTC	TRBJ2-1	TRBV4-1	.	few
CASSPTGAGETYNEQFF	TGTGCCAGCTCACCCACCGGAGCGGGGGAGACCTACAATGAGCAGTTCTTC	TRBJ2-1	TRBV18	TRBD2	.
CASSQSLGFRGRNTEAFF	TGCGCCAGCAGCCAATCATTGGGTTTCAGGGGACGTAACACTGAAGCTTTCTTT	TRBJ1-1	TRBV4-3	.	few